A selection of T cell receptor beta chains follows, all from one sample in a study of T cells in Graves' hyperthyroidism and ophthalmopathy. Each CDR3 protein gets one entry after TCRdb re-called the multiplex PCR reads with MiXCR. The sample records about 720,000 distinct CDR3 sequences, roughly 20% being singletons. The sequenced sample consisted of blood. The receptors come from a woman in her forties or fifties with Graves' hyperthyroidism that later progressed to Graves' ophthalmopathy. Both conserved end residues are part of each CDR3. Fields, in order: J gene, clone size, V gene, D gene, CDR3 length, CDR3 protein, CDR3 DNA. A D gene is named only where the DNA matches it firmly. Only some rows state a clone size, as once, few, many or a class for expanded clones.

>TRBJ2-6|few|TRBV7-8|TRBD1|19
CASRSVRTGSISGANVLTF
TGTGCCAGCAGATCGGTCCGGACAGGCTCTATCTCTGGGGCCAACGTCCTGACTTTC
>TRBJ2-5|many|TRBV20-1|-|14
CSAQGPSSDETQYF
TGCAGTGCTCAAGGACCCTCCTCCGACGAGACCCAGTACTTC
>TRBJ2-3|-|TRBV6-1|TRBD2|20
CASSSHPTSGGPPMTDTQYF
TGTGCCAGCAGTTCCCACCCTACTAGCGGGGGCCCCCCTATGACAGATACGCAGTATTTT
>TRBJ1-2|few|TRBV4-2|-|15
CASSRPRGSSYGYTF
TGTGCCAGCAGTCGCCCACGAGGCTCGAGCTATGGCTACACCTTC
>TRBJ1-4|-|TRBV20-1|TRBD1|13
CSARTGDDEKLFF
TGCAGTGCTAGGACAGGGGACGATGAAAAACTGTTTTTT
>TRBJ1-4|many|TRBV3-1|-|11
CASSQREKLFF
TGTGCCAGCAGCCAACGGGAAAAACTGTTTTTT
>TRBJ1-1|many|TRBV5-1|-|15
CASSLAVAGNTEAFF
TGCGCCAGCAGCTTGGCAGTTGCGGGAAACACTGAAGCTTTCTTT
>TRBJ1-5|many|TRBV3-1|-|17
CASSQGRLRTDHQPQHF
TGTGCCAGCAGCCAAGGTAGGCTCCGGACGGATCATCAGCCCCAGCATTTT
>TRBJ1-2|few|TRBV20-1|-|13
CSAQKWGNYGYTF
TGCAGTGCCCAGAAATGGGGGAACTATGGCTACACCTTC
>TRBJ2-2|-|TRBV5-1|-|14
CASSESGNTGELFF
TGCGCCAGCAGCGAGTCGGGGAACACCGGGGAGCTGTTTTTT
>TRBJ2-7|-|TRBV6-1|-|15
CASSELAQGMAEQYF
TGTGCCAGCAGTGAACTAGCTCAGGGCATGGCCGAGCAGTACTTC
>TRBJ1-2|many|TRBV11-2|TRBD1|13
CASSPTGAGGYTF
TGTGCCAGCAGCCCCACAGGGGCAGGTGGCTACACCTTC
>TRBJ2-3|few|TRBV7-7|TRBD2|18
CASSSHPVGSGVTDTQYF
TGTGCTAGCAGCTCGCACCCGGTCGGTAGCGGGGTAACAGATACGCAGTATTTT
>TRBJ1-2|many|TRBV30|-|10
CASESYGYTF
TGTGCCTCGGAGAGCTATGGCTACACCTTC
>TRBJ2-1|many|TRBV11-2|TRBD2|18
CASSLGMTSGPSYNEQFF
TGTGCCAGCAGCTTAGGAATGACTAGCGGCCCTTCCTACAATGAGCAGTTCTTC
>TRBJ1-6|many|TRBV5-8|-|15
CASSFPQSYNSPLHF
TGTGCCAGCAGCTTCCCGCAGAGCTATAATTCACCCCTCCACTTT
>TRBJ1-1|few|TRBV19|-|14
CASSSRGYDTEAFF
TGTGCCAGTAGCTCCCGGGGGTATGACACTGAAGCTTTCTTT
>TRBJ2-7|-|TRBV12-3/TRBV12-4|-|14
CASSPGTSPYEQYF
TGTGCCAGCAGTCCCGGGACCTCACCCTACGAGCAGTACTTC
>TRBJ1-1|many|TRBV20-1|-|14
CSATVDGRGTEAFF
TGCAGTGCTACTGTGGACGGAAGAGGCACTGAAGCTTTCTTT
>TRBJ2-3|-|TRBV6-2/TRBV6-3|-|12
CASRRGADTQYF
TGTGCCAGCAGAAGGGGGGCAGATACGCAGTATTTT
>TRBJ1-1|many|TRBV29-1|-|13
CSGTGTVNTEAFF
TGCAGCGGAACCGGGACGGTGAACACTGAAGCTTTCTTT
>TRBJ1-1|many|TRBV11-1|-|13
CASSHTGWTEAFF
TGTGCCAGCAGTCACACAGGGTGGACTGAAGCTTTCTTT
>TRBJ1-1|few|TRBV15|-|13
CATSRDGGTEAFF
TGTGCCACCAGCAGAGATGGGGGCACTGAAGCTTTCTTT
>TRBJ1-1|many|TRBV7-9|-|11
CASTPKGEAFF
TGTGCCAGCACCCCGAAGGGGGAAGCTTTCTTT
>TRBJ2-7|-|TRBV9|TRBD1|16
CASSVASGQGGDEQYF
TGTGCCAGCAGCGTAGCATCCGGACAGGGAGGCGACGAGCAGTACTTC
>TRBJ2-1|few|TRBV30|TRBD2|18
CAWIFLPVLAPRDDEQFF
TGTGCCTGGATCTTCCTCCCCGTACTAGCGCCACGGGACGATGAGCAGTTCTTC
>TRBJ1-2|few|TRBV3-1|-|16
CASSPYTRKANYGYTF
TGTGCCAGCAGCCCGTACACCAGAAAAGCTAACTATGGCTACACCTTC
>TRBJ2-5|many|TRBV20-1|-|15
CSARARGGRQETQYF
TGCAGTGCTAGAGCCAGGGGGGGGAGGCAAGAGACCCAGTACTTC
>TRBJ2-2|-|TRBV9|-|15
CASSSIAGNTGELFF
TGTGCCAGCAGCTCCATCGCAGGGAACACCGGGGAGCTGTTTTTT
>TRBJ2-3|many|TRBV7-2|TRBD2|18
CASSLLRLAGGYTDTQYF
TGTGCCAGCAGCTTATTACGCCTAGCGGGGGGATACACAGATACGCAGTATTTT
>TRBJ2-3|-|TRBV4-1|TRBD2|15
CASSQGTSGDYTQYF
TGCGCCAGCAGCCAGGGGACTAGCGGGGATTATACGCAGTATTTT
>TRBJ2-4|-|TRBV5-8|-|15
CASSRFRAAKNIQYF
TGTGCCAGCAGCCGCTTCAGGGCGGCCAAAAACATTCAGTACTTC
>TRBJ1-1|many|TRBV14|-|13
CASSQDLDTEAFF
TGTGCCAGCAGCCAAGATCTTGACACTGAAGCTTTCTTT
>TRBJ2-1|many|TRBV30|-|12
CAWSVPSYEQFF
TGTGCCTGGAGTGTCCCTTCCTATGAGCAGTTCTTC
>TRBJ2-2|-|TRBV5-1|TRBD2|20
CASSLEGRTSGGAGTGELFF
TGCGCCAGCAGCTTGGAGGGACGGACTAGCGGGGGGGCCGGCACCGGGGAGCTGTTTTTT
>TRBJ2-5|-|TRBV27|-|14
CASSLRATQETQYF
TGTGCCAGCAGTCTCAGGGCTACACAAGAGACCCAGTACTTC
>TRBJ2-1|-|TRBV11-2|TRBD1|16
CASSLEGTGGQNEQFF
TGTGCCAGCAGCTTAGAAGGGACAGGGGGCCAAAATGAGCAGTTCTTC
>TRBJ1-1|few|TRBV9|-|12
CASSTVNSEAFF
TGTGCCAGCAGCACGGTGAACTCCGAAGCTTTCTTT
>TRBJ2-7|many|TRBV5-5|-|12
CASSSDPYEQYF
TGTGCCAGCAGCTCCGATCCCTACGAGCAGTACTTC
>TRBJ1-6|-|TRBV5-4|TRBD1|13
CASGTGAGSPLHF
TGTGCCAGCGGGACAGGAGCGGGTTCACCCCTCCACTTT
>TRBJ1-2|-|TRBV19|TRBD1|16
CATSFLPGQGMNGYTF
TGTGCCACCTCTTTCTTACCGGGACAGGGAATGAATGGCTACACCTTC
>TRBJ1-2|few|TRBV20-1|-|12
CSARPLRGGYTF
TGCAGTGCTAGACCTCTTCGGGGTGGCTACACCTTC
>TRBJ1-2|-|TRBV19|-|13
CASTKTSNYGYTF
TGTGCCAGTACGAAGACTTCAAACTATGGCTACACCTTC
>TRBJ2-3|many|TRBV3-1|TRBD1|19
CASSRQGTGDPLSTDTQYF
TGTGCCAGCAGCCGACAAGGGACAGGGGACCCACTTAGCACAGATACGCAGTATTTT